This entry lists 23 T cell receptor beta chains sequenced from one sample in a study of shared clonotypes between healthy human individuals. Profiling relied on immunoSEQ multiplex PCR, and the TCRdb table lists in-frame clones only, not all of them. This sample yields over 2 million clones, of which about 94% are seen a single time; roughly 1% belongs to the top ten. Naive CD8 cells comprised CD45RO-negative, CCR7-positively selected cells, excluding terminally differentiated effector memory CD45RA+ cells. The sequencing sample was made of naive CD8+ T cells sorted from blood. Receptors were obtained from a man between 18 and 29 years old in good health.

This chain joins TRBV5-1 and TRBJ1-6, with D tentatively TRBD1 (5 bases). Germline CDR1 and CDR2: SGHRS and YFSETQ. The CDR3 length is 15 residues. Trimming removed 0 bases from V and 8 bases from J, with 12 bases in between. CDR3 amino acids: CASSLDRGVYSPLHF. DNA for the CDR3: TGCGCCAGCAGCTTGGACCGGGGGGTATATTCACCCCTCCACTTT.

This clone appeared a single time. This chain links TRBV27 with TRBJ2-3; 9 nucleotides align to TRBD2. J lost 5 bases, V lost 7 bases, and 7 bases had no gene match. CDR3 length equals 14 residues. Germline assignment: CDR1 MNHEY and CDR2 SMNVEV (reference sequence). CDR3 in amino acids: CASTPGLAGDTQYF. In DNA, the CDR3 is TGTGCCAGCACGCCGGGACTAGCAGGAGATACGCAGTATTTT.

The chain combines TRBV27 with TRBJ1-1; D gene uncertain. The CDR3 extends over 15 amino acids. Looked up from germline, CDR1 is MNHEY and CDR2 is SMNVEV (reference sequence). V was clipped by 3 bases and J by 4 bases, with 15 bases between them. CDR3 coding DNA: TGTGCCAGCAGTTTCGCGGGAGCCCGGAGCACTGAAGCTTTCTTT. It specifies CASSFAGARSTEAFF.

The chain joins TRBV4-3 to TRBJ2-7; D possibly corresponds to TRBD2 (5 bases). CDR3 length: 14 residues. The V gene's germline CDR1 is LGHNA and CDR2 YSLEER. With 3 bases removed from V and 5 bases from J, the gap between germline ends came to 14 bases. The DNA of the CDR3 is TGCGCCAGCAGCCAGCAAACTAGTTTCCACGAGCAGTACTTC. Its protein product is CASSQQTSFHEQYF.

This chain connects TRBV29-1 to TRBJ2-4; weak D call: TRBD1 (5 bases). This CDR3 comprises 18 residues. The V gene lost 7 bases and the J gene lost 7 bases, with 32 bases spanning the gap. Looked up from germline, CDR1 is SQVTM and CDR2 is ANQGSEA. CDR3 residues: CSAISPLKTVSPGNIQYF. The CDR3 DNA reads TGCAGCGCTATTTCCCCCCTGAAGACAGTCTCCCCCGGGAACATTCAGTACTTC.

The chain joins TRBV7-8 to TRBJ1-1; a weak D match, TRBD1 (6 bases). CDR1 is SGHVS, CDR2 FQNEAQ, per germline. This CDR3 contains 16 residues. The ends were cut back, 1 base at V and 0 bases at J, with 12 bases in the middle. This CDR3 reads CASSLDLGGMNTEAFF. The CDR3 DNA reads as TGTGCCAGCAGCTTAGATTTAGGGGGGATGAACACTGAAGCTTTCTTT. The full variable domain, in which reference TRBV7-8 and TRBJ1-1 provide the parts outside the CDR3, is GAGVSQSPRYKVAKRGQDVALRCDPISGHVSLFWYQQALGQGPEFLTYFQNEAQLDKSGLPSDRFFAERPEGSVSTLKIQRTQQEDSAVYLCASSLDLGGMNTEAFFGQGTRLTVV.

This chain connects TRBV7-8 to TRBJ2-1; D remains unclear. Trimming stripped 1 base from V and 5 bases from J, with 12 bases between. This CDR3 comprises 15 residues. CDR1 and CDR2 (germline): SGHVS, FQNEAQ. CDR3 DNA: TGTGCCAGCAGCTTAGTCCCCTGGATCAACAATGAGCAGTTCTTC. This encodes CASSLVPWINNEQFF.

The chain joins TRBV5-4 to TRBJ2-1; D remains unclear. The V gene lost 0 bases and the J gene lost 8 bases, with 6 bases spanning the gap. The CDR3 runs to 12 residues. CDR1 is SGHNT and CDR2 is YYREEE in the germline V gene (reference sequence). The CDR3: CASSLADHEQFF. The CDR3 DNA follows: TGTGCCAGCAGCTTGGCCGACCATGAGCAGTTCTTC.

This rearrangement joins TRBV11-2 to TRBJ2-7; TRBD2 matches at 9 bases. The CDR3 length is 16 residues. V gave up 1 base and J gave up 6 bases; unmatched junction bases: 10. Looked up from germline, CDR1 is SGHAT and CDR2 is FQNNGV. In DNA, the CDR3 is TGTGCCAGCAGCTTAGCAGCGGGGAGCGGGAGGCCCGAGCAGTACTTC. This gives the protein CASSLAAGSGRPEQYF.

The rearrangement uses TRBV9 and TRBJ1-6; the D is unclear. The V gene lost 0 bases and the J gene lost 7 bases, with 5 bases spanning the gap. Germline V gene data show CDR1 as SGDLS and CDR2 as YYNGEE. The CDR3 spans 13 residues. The CDR3, as DNA: TGTGCCAGCAGCGTAGGGATAAATTCACCCCTCCACTTT. Its translation: CASSVGINSPLHF.

This clone was observed once. This chain joins TRBV14 and TRBJ2-5; D perhaps matches TRBD1 (6 bases). The germline CDR1 and CDR2 sequences are SGHDN and FVKESK. The CDR3 runs to 15 residues. Trimming took off 1 base at V and 1 base at J, with 10 bases between the two ends. Here the CDR3 DNA reads TGTGCCAGCAGCCAAGGTCAGGGGCTCCAAGAGACCCAGTACTTC. This codes for CASSQGQGLQETQYF.

The V gene is TRBV2, the J gene TRBJ2-7, with D possibly TRBD1 on 5 matching bases. This CDR3 is built from 14 residues. V lost 7 bases to trimming and J lost 2 bases, with 15 bases between them. Per the germline V gene, CDR1 is SNHLY and CDR2 is FYNNEI. For the CDR3, the DNA is TGTGCCAGCACCCTAGGGGTCCCTACCTACGAGCAGTACTTC. Amino acids: CASTLGVPTYEQYF.

J is TRBJ2-5 and V is TRBV7-9; a weak D match, TRBD2 (6 bases). The CDR3 is 15 residues long. The V and J ends lost 5 bases and 4 bases respectively, with 17 bases between them. CDR1 and CDR2 (germline): SEHNR, FQNEAQ (reference sequence). This chain's CDR3 is CASSPTLIGGETQYF. CDR3 DNA: TGTGCCAGCAGCCCAACTTTAATCGGGGGAGAGACCCAGTACTTC.

This clone has more than one count but fewer than ten. The chain uses TRBV5-1 and TRBJ1-4, with D unclear. V was pared by 8 bases and J by 5 bases, with 13 bases between. Germline CDR1 reads SGHRS; CDR2 reads YFSETQ. CDR3 size: 13 residues. In DNA, the CDR3 is TGCGCCAGTACGGACGGTAACAATGAAAAACTGTTTTTT. Translating gives CASTDGNNEKLFF.

The table lists this clone with a count of one. The J gene is TRBJ1-1, the V gene TRBV6-5; D gene uncertain. The germline CDR1 and CDR2 sequences are MNHEY and SVGAGI. The CDR3 spans 16 residues. V gave up 0 bases and J gave up 7 bases, with 18 bases separating them. CDR3 sequence: CASSYSTGEMPFEAFF. The DNA of the CDR3 is TGTGCCAGCAGTTACTCGACGGGCGAGATGCCATTTGAAGCTTTCTTT.

The chain couples TRBV4-3 to TRBJ2-5, with 11 bases matching TRBD2. The CDR3 spans 16 residues. V was clipped by 4 bases and J by 2 bases; unmatched bases: 6. CDR1 is LGHNA, CDR2 YSLEER, per germline. This CDR3 reads CASSPRTSGYQETQYF. In nucleotides, the CDR3 is TGCGCCAGCAGCCCTCGGACTAGCGGGTATCAAGAGACCCAGTACTTC.

The gene calls are TRBV7-9 and TRBJ2-7; 9 positions agree with TRBD1. The V gene end was trimmed by 5 bases and the J gene end by 2 bases; junction bases not matched to a gene: 7. Germline values: CDR1 SEHNR, CDR2 FQNEAQ (reference sequence). The CDR3 runs to 15 residues. The CDR3, as DNA: TGTGCCAGCAGCGAAGGGGACAGGGCAACCTACGAGCAGTACTTC. Translated, it gives CASSEGDRATYEQYF.

The CDR3 loop is CASSFAGAEANTEAFF. The CDR3 nucleotides read TGTGCCAGCAGCTTTGCAGGTGCAGAGGCGAACACTGAAGCTTTCTTT. The rearrangement uses TRBV5-4 and TRBJ1-1, with D uncertain. Germline V gene sequence: CDR1 SGHNT, CDR2 YYREEE (reference sequence). The CDR3 loop spans 16 amino acids. Trimming removed 2 bases at V and 1 base at J, with 15 bases between.

The V call is TRBV27, the J call TRBJ2-3; D is perhaps TRBD2 (6 bases). Germline CDR1 and CDR2: MNHEY and SMNVEV (reference sequence). Trimming took 8 bases from V and 3 from J, leaving 18 bases between them. This CDR3 has 15 residues. The CDR3 nucleotides read TGTGCCAGCGGCGATGGGGTACGGGGGACAGATACGCAGTATTTT. It translates to CASGDGVRGTDTQYF.

The genes are TRBV7-8 and TRBJ2-1, with D maybe TRBD2 (6 bases). The V and J ends lost 1 base and 0 bases respectively, with 7 bases between them. This CDR3 has 15 residues. Germline CDR1 SGHVS, CDR2 FQNEAQ. The CDR3 DNA follows: TGTGCCAGCAGCTTAGACGGGAGCTCCTACAATGAGCAGTTCTTC. It is translated as CASSLDGSSYNEQFF.

J is TRBJ2-3 and V is TRBV6-1; TRBD1 aligns across 11 bases. Germline V lookup: CDR1 MNHNS, CDR2 SASEGT. The trim removed 3 bases at V and 4 bases at J, leaving 9 bases unmatched. This CDR3 is built from 17 residues. The CDR3 region is CASSDGQGAGFADTQYF. CDR3 nucleotides: TGTGCCAGCAGTGACGGACAGGGGGCTGGTTTCGCAGATACGCAGTATTTT.

This chain links TRBV19 with TRBJ2-7, with a tentative D call TRBD2 (6 bases). The V and J ends lost 5 bases and 6 bases respectively, with 17 bases between them. The CDR3 is 14 residues long. The germline CDR1 and CDR2 sequences are LNHDA and SQIVND (reference sequence). The DNA of the CDR3 is TGTGCCAGTAGTGGATCGGGAGAGTCTTGCGAGCAGTACTTC. Translating it yields CASSGSGESCEQYF.

This sequence joins TRBV9 and TRBJ1-5; 7 nucleotides line up with TRBD1. The length of the CDR3 is 14 residues. Germline trimming cut 3 bases from V and 4 bases from J; bases unmatched to any gene: 4. Germline CDR1 SGDLS, CDR2 YYNGEE. The CDR3 is CASSATGSNQPQHF. The CDR3 coding sequence is TGTGCCAGCAGCGCGACAGGGTCGAATCAGCCCCAGCATTTT.